Listed here are 7 T cell receptor beta chains from one sample, sequenced in a study of T cells in Graves' hyperthyroidism and ophthalmopathy. Amplified TCR beta CDR3 regions derived from RNA transcripts. RT-PCR in the first round (using the HTBI primer set) targeted the TCR CDR3. TCRdb processed the multiplex PCR reads anew with MiXCR; each CDR3 protein has one entry. Among over 350,000 distinct CDR3 sequences listed, about an eighth were seen once. Sequences were obtained from blood. The origin of the receptors is a man aged 45 to 65 with Graves' ophthalmopathy.

This clonotype was seen more than once but under ten times. CDR3 in DNA: TGCGCCAGCAGCTTGGATACCCGGGACAGGGGATCGGGGACCCAGTACTTC. Its protein product is CASSLDTRDRGSGTQYF. The V gene is TRBV5-1, the J gene TRBJ2-5, with 10 bases matching TRBD1. The V gene's germline CDR1 is SGHRS and CDR2 YFSETQ. This CDR3 has 17 amino acids. The junction had 12 bases not matched to a gene; V was cut back by 0 bases and J by 7 bases.

This clonotype turned up a few times. The chain recombines TRBV30 with TRBJ2-7, with 10 bases fitting TRBD1. This CDR3 is built from 15 residues. V was clipped by 3 bases and J by 5 bases; unmatched bases: 10. The V gene's germline CDR1 is GTSNPN and CDR2 SVGIG (reference sequence). In nucleotides, the CDR3 is TGTGCCTGGAGACCTCCTGACAGGGGGCTCCACGAGCAGTACTTC. Translation: CAWRPPDRGLHEQYF.

This clonotype has more than one count but fewer than ten. The V call is TRBV27, the J call TRBJ2-1; 11 nucleotides agree with TRBD2. The CDR3 is made up of 15 amino acids. V was clipped by 2 bases and J by 7 bases; unmatched bases: 4. Germline lookup yields CDR1 MNHEY and CDR2 SMNVEV (reference sequence). Here the CDR3 DNA reads TGTGCCAGCAGTTTAGGGGCTAGCGGGAGGAATGAGCAGTTCTTC. It yields the protein CASSLGASGRNEQFF.

This clonotype was detected only a few times. V usage is TRBV12-3 or TRBV12-4 and J usage is TRBJ2-3, with a tentative D call TRBD2 (6 bases). V gave up 6 bases and J gave up 0 bases, with 13 bases separating them. This CDR3 contains 15 residues. The CDR3 is CASRAGLASTDTQYF. In nucleotides, the CDR3 is TGTGCCAGCAGGGCGGGACTTGCTAGCACAGATACGCAGTATTTT.

This clonotype has at least ten counts. V usage is TRBV27 and J usage is TRBJ2-3; no definite D call. V was shortened by 4 bases and J by 2 bases, with 7 bases between the two germline ends. CDR1 is MNHEY, CDR2 SMNVEV, per germline (reference sequence). This CDR3 region has 13 residues. The CDR3 loop is CASSSTFTDTQYF. The DNA for the CDR3 is TGTGCCAGCAGTTCCACATTCACAGATACGCAGTATTTT.

This clonotype was counted ten times or more. The V gene is TRBV18, the J gene TRBJ2-7; the D is unclear. This CDR3 has 14 residues. Per germline, CDR1 KGHSH and CDR2 LQKENI. Between the trimmed V and J ends, which lost 3 bases and 2 bases, there was a span of 11 bases. In nucleotides, the CDR3 is TGTGCCAGCTCACCGTCCAGAACTACCTACGAGCAGTACTTC. Encoded protein: CASSPSRTTYEQYF.

This clonotype was detected only once. The rearrangement joins TRBV20-1 to TRBJ2-1; no clear D gene. The V and J ends lost 0 bases and 1 base respectively, with 10 bases between them. Germline V gene lookup returns CDR1 DFQATT and CDR2 SNEGSKA (reference sequence). The CDR3 loop spans 15 amino acids. CDR3 protein: CSARDLLESYNEQFF. The CDR3 nucleotides are TGCAGTGCTAGAGATCTATTAGAGTCCTACAATGAGCAGTTCTTC.